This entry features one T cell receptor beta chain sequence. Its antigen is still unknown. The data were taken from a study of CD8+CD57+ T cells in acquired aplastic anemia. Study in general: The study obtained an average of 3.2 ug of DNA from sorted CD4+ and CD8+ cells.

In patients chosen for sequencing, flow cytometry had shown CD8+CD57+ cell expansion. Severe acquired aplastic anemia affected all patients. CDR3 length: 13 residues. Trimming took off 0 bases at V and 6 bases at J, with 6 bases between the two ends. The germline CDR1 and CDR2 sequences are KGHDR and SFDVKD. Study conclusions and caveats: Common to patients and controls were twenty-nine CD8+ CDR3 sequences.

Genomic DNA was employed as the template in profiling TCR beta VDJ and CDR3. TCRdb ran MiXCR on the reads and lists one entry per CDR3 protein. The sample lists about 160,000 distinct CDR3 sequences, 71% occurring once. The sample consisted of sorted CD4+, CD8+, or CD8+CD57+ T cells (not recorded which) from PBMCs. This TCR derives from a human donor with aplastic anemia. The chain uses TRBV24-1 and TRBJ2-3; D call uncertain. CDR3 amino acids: CATSDLESDTQYF. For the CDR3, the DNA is TGTGCCACCAGTGATTTGGAAAGCGATACGCAGTATTTT.